The entry that follows covers one T cell receptor (beta chain) sequence. This clonotype was seen a few times. This receptor's antigen is unknown. Within one base of it there is no much larger clone, and no base qualities were kept. There are 16 amino acids in the CDR3, from cysteine to phenylalanine inclusive. Here the CDR3 DNA is all that survives: 48 bases in frame from base 1. The junction shows trimming of 6 bases on V and 6 bases on J, and the gene matches do not reach 9 bases of it. The germline V gene gives CDR1 as LGHNA and CDR2 as YNFKEQ. The entry originates in a study of T cells in Graves' hyperthyroidism and ophthalmopathy (dated by TCRdb to about 2019). Background on the whole study: Peripheral blood samples were taken at initial diagnosis, before any treatment was given. TCR V-J signatures able to tell the groups apart were searched for in a discovery cohort of some 97 patients, of whom around 42 had Graves' ophthalmopathy and 55 to 60 had stable Graves' hyperthyroidism. An independent validation cohort of 18 to 20 hyperthyroidism patients and 17 patients who later progressed to ophthalmopathy tested prospective prediction of ophthalmopathy. The 85 to 100 discovery patients were randomly split 7:3 into training and test sets. In several Graves' hyperthyroidism patients, the study also compared T-cell repertoires from thyroid tissue with T-cell repertoires from blood. After sampling, hyperthyroidism patients received methimazole starting at 30 mg daily, and ophthalmopathy patients received high-dose intravenous methylprednisolone. According to the paper, TCR Vbeta CDR3 sequencing was carried out on roughly 130 peripheral blood samples, which came from over 40 ophthalmopathy, 70 to 80 hyperthyroidism and approximately 17 progressor patients.

TCR beta CDR3 regions were amplified from RNA transcripts. The first round of RT-PCR for the TCR CDR3 was performed with the HTBI primer set and the Qiagen OneStep RT-PCR kit. Libraries were constructed in a second round of multiplex PCR, after which size selection and purification were performed. The libraries were sequenced on an Illumina HiSeq2000 using paired-end 100 bp reads. In the authors' own workflow: SOAPnuke was used to process the raw data, removing reads that contained adapters or uncalled bases, had a mean Phred below 15, or lacked an exact match to the constant primer or identifier. High-quality paired reads were merged using COPE v1.2.5, and each unique nucleotide sequence was defined as a clonotype. MiTCR v1.1 was used to align the clonotypes against IMGT TRBV, TRBD and TRBJ reference segments. The analysis was restricted to V-J combinations with a frequency above 0.0001, which together covered 98% to 99.2% of the repertoires. The TCS score was defined as F50 (clonal expansion) divided by E x V (chaos), with BLOSUM62-based TCRdist calculated between CDR3 peptides within each V-J. Welch's t-statistics and random forest reduced some 510 V-J features to roughly 13, which were used in a naive Bayes classifier (R e1071). The raw public reads went through TCRdb reprocessing: fastp at Q25, MiXCR clone calling, in-frame beta chains kept. For every CDR3 protein sequence, its rows merge into one entry that carries the most common genes and DNA. TCRdb's processing, not the authors', yielded these V and J calls. The table for this sample lists 200,000 to 250,000 distinct CDR3 sequences; roughly 15% of them were counted only once. The ten largest clones add up to about 30% of the sample.

Ophthalmopathy patients had moderately to severely active disease, with a Clinical Activity Score of 3 or more, a NOSPECS grade of 4 or more, and a disease duration of less than 3 months. Patients with uncontrolled infections, other autoimmune diseases, pregnancy or lactation were excluded. Diagnoses relied on clinical symptoms, serum thyroxine and TRAb, thyroid ultrasound and orbital computed tomography. PBMCs were separated from about 10 ml of fresh peripheral blood using Ficoll-Paque density gradient centrifugation. Trizol reagent was used to extract total RNA, and RNA quality was then checked on an Agilent 2100 Bioanalyzer. Beyond this particular receptor, the publication reports: No statistical method was used to set the sample size in advance, and investigators knew the group allocation. Most expanded thyroid clonotypes (frequency above 0.001) were also found in blood, which suggests that blood repertoires may mirror thyroid immune responses. In cross-validation, a model built on a 13 V-J signature told ophthalmopathy apart from stable hyperthyroidism with just under 90% sensitivity and 81% to 82% specificity, and in testing the same model reached 80%/75%. During validation, the model predicted progression to ophthalmopathy a median of around 6 months ahead of onset, with roughly 65% sensitivity and 72% to 80% specificity.

The receptor chain draws on TRBV4-2 and TRBJ2-1, and TRBD2 aligns with 12 junction nucleotides. The TCR originated in a woman aged 18-29 years with Graves' ophthalmopathy. The sequenced sample was blood. The CDR3 is CASSNPGLAGVNEQFF. The DNA sequence follows: TGTGCCAGCAGTAATCCGGGACTAGCGGGCGTCAATGAGCAGTTCTTC.